Presented here are 11 T cell receptor beta chains from one specimen sequenced in a study of blood T cells in healthy people across ages. A second PCR, run for roughly 7 to 12 cycles, used a sample-barcoded 5' primer plus a J-beta primer mix. Via MiXCR, TCRdb re-called the 5' RACE reads, giving one row per CDR3 protein. Among over 950,000 distinct CDR3 sequences, roughly 50% were seen once, and the ten largest hold about a fifth. Sequencing was carried out using blood. The receptors here all came from a woman aged 60-75 years in good health.

This rearrangement joins TRBV29-1 to TRBJ2-1, with D maybe TRBD1 (6 bases). CDR3 length: 12 residues. CDR1 SQVTM and CDR2 ANQGSEA come from the germline V gene. V was cut by 5 bases and J by 7 bases, with 12 bases left in between. The CDR3 loop is CSVLPTGNEQFF. DNA for the CDR3: TGCAGCGTTCTTCCTACAGGGAATGAGCAGTTCTTC.

Only a few counts were recorded for this clonotype. The rearrangement links TRBV4-2 to TRBJ2-7; 7 nucleotides align to TRBD2. The CDR3 loop spans 16 amino acids. The germline gives CDR1 LGHNA, CDR2 YNFKEQ. V shed 0 bases and J 2 bases; nucleotides not matched to a gene: 7. CDR3 nucleotide sequence: TGTGCCAGCAGCCAAGATTCGGGGGAGGGAGCCTACGAGCAGTACTTC. Translated: CASSQDSGEGAYEQYF.

This clonotype was seen a few times. The genes are TRBV6-5 and TRBJ2-7; a weak D match, TRBD1 (5 bases). The V gene lost 5 bases and the J gene lost 3 bases, with 11 bases spanning the gap. Germline assignment: CDR1 MNHEY and CDR2 SVGAGI. This CDR3 comprises 13 residues. CDR3: CASSKDKRYEQYF. The CDR3 DNA follows: TGTGCCAGCAGTAAGGACAAACGCTACGAGCAGTACTTC.

The chain couples TRBV4-3 to TRBJ2-1; 11 bases agree with TRBD2. V was clipped by 4 bases and J by 7 bases; unmatched bases: 12. The CDR3 loop spans 17 amino acids. Germline V lookup: CDR1 LGHNA, CDR2 YSLEER. The chain's CDR3 is CASSRDRTRTSGNEQFF. Written as DNA, the CDR3 is TGCGCCAGCAGCCGCGACAGAACGAGGACTAGCGGGAATGAGCAGTTCTTC.

The chain joins TRBV4-1 to TRBJ1-5, with D possibly being TRBD1 (6 bases). Trimming took off 1 base at V and 6 bases at J, with 19 bases between the two ends. Germline values: CDR1 MGHRA, CDR2 YSYEKL. There are 17 residues in the CDR3. This CDR3 reads CASSQGSGTQSLQPQHF. DNA of the CDR3: TGCGCCAGCAGCCAAGGTTCCGGGACACAATCCCTTCAGCCCCAGCATTTT.

The chain couples TRBV20-1 to TRBJ1-5, with D unclear. Trimming removed 2 bases from V and 3 bases from J, with 5 bases in between. The length of the CDR3 is 12 residues. Per germline, CDR1 DFQATT and CDR2 SNEGSKA (reference sequence). In DNA form, the CDR3 reads TGCAGTGCTAGACAGTTCAATCAGCCCCAGCATTTT. Encoded protein: CSARQFNQPQHF.

V and J are TRBV6-2 or TRBV6-3 and TRBJ1-2, with a possible D match to TRBD1 (5 bases). Germline V gene lookup returns CDR1 MNHEY and CDR2 SVGEGT. The V end lost 6 bases, the J end lost 6 bases, and 11 bases lay between the germline ends. This CDR3 has 12 residues. The CDR3 protein is CASSPGIHGYTF. The CDR3 DNA follows: TGTGCCAGCAGCCCAGGGATCCATGGCTACACCTTC.

J is TRBJ2-7 and V is TRBV20-1; the D call may be TRBD1 or TRBD2 (6 bases each). CDR1 DFQATT and CDR2 SNEGSKA come from the germline V gene (reference sequence). V lost 3 bases and J 4 bases, leaving 13 bases between the germline ends. This CDR3 is built from 13 residues. CDR3 sequence reads: CSASLGGTYEQYF. DNA of the CDR3: TGCAGTGCTAGTCTCGGCGGGACATACGAGCAGTACTTC.

The CDR3 coding sequence is TGCAGCGTTGTCCAGGACAATGAGCAGTACTTC. Amino acids: CSVVQDNEQYF. This chain joins TRBV29-1 and TRBJ2-1, with D perhaps matching TRBD1 (5 bases). The J call could be wrong; TRBJ2-7 is a better fit for the DNA end. This CDR3 region has 11 residues. Germline V gene lookup returns CDR1 SQVTM and CDR2 ANQGSEA.

The chain employs TRBV11-2 and TRBJ1-1; 8 bases are a match to TRBD1. This CDR3 region has 14 residues. V lost 5 bases, J lost 3 bases, and 5 bases stayed unmatched. Per germline, CDR1 SGHAT and CDR2 FQNNGV. The CDR3 here is CASSRQGIDTEAFF. CDR3 in DNA: TGTGCCAGCAGCCGACAGGGGATTGACACTGAAGCTTTCTTT.

V gene TRBV12-3 or TRBV12-4 combines with J gene TRBJ1-5, with D perhaps TRBD1 (6 bases). Trimming stripped 5 bases from V and 3 bases from J, with 17 bases between. The CDR3 contains 16 residues. In DNA, the CDR3 is TGTGCCAGCAGTCAACAAACAGGGCAACCCAATCAGCCCCAGCATTTT. Protein: CASSQQTGQPNQPQHF.